This T cell receptor (beta chain) came from a study of persistence of HIV-infected CD4 T cells. General study results and limits: TCRbeta richness was lower in CMV- and Gag-responding cells than in anti-CD3/anti-CD28-responding cells.

As concerns this clone: The antigen is undetermined.

Cells were stimulated with overlapping HIV-1 Gag 15-mer peptides. CD40L-negative CD69-negative CD45RO-high memory CD4+ T cells were sorted as populations depleted of antigen-responding cells. Donors had undetectable plasma HIV-1 RNA, under 50 copies/mL, for 4+ years. Germline-derived CDR1 and CDR2 are MNHEY and SMNVEV (reference sequence). CDR3 length: 16 residues. J was trimmed by 7 bases and V by 5 bases; bases with no gene match: 14. The libraries were made with immunoSEQ version 4 in survey mode. The repertoire was sequenced with immunoSEQ multiplex PCR; TCRdb's copy has only in-frame clones and lacks some. The sample consists of 25,000 to 40,000 clones, approximately 80% of them appearing once.

The specimen comprised CD4+ T cells sorted from PBMCs after roughly 18-hour stimulation, sampled from a patient who received antiretroviral therapy. The TCR sequence derives from an adult woman with HIV who was CMV-seropositive. J is TRBJ2-5 and V is TRBV27, with 9 bases aligning to TRBD2. CDR3 sequence: CASSLTLAGRVLTQYF. DNA for the CDR3: TGTGCCAGCAGTCTCACACTAGCGGGCCGGGTGTTGACCCAGTACTTC.